This entry features one T cell receptor (beta chain) sequence. This clone was picked up a small number of times. It lacks a known antigen. The record has no base qualities; no much larger clone is one base away. This record belongs to a study of beta chain features in type 1 diabetes (dated by TCRdb to 2016 to 2019). Study-wide context: Patients and healthy donors did not differ in mean age, gender distribution, total cell number or subset yield. A total of about 100,000,000 sorted cells were examined across all samples, and RNA yield correlated strongly with the number of cells per subset. Whereas all 30 or so donors provided naive and central memory subsets, regulatory and stem cell-like memory subsets were isolated from just 8 patients and roughly eight healthy donors. In the study, recently diagnosed type 1 diabetes patients and matched healthy donors were compared on the TCRB repertoires of their sorted circulating CD4+ T cell subsets.

The research as a whole found: Sequencing cDNA rather than genomic DNA could over-represent highly expressing activated cells, although activation and CD3 levels did not differ between groups. Fewer insertions and more nucleotide deletions at VDJ recombination sites were observed in patients with type 1 diabetes, implying thymic rearrangement abnormalities. A moderate but significant shortening of TCRB CDR3 length was observed in type 1 diabetes patients in all four CD4+ subsets. Only small numbers of individuals were included in the HLA sub-analyses, which left unresolved whether HLA type had any influence on TCRB rearrangement. The naive, central memory and regulatory TCRB repertoires appeared to resemble one another more closely among patients than among healthy donors. PCR may preferentially amplify shorter templates, but because patient and control samples were amplified and corrected together, any resulting skew would affect both groups equally.

V lost 4 bases and J lost 3 bases, and the count of bases not matched to a germline gene is 1. The germline V gene gives CDR1 as SNHLY and CDR2 as FYNNEI. The CDR3 sequence holds 13 residues, the cysteine and phenylalanine included. Only CDR3 DNA is held: 39 bases, read in frame from base 1. Each donor gave one peripheral blood draw, averaging approximately 0.11 L, which was collected into heparinised tubes. Using a panel that included CD45RO, CCR7, CD25, CD127, CD95 and CD27, naive, central memory, regulatory and stem cell-like memory CD4+ T cells were sorted on a BD FACSAria II. All sorted populations exceeded 95% purity. PBMCs were isolated right away by Lymphoprep density gradient centrifugation and were stained directly, without culture. So that batch effects would be minimized, each experiment stained and sorted samples in pairs, pairing one healthy donor with one patient. The entire amount of isolated RNA was reverse transcribed using the High Capacity cDNA Reverse Transcription Kit, so the sequenced TCRB transcripts were expressed ones. Deep immunoSEQ sequencing was performed on naive, central memory and regulatory T cell samples, with an average of about 3.57 million total reads per sample. Sorted cells were lysed in RLT buffer and RNA was extracted with DNase-treated RNeasy Micro or Mini kits, depending on cell number. To prevent cross-contamination, each cell subset was processed individually, whereas patient and healthy donor samples were processed jointly. TCRB sequences were amplified from cDNA with the immunoSEQ multiplex PCR, producing 87-bp fragments spanning the CDR3 region. The amplicons were sequenced using the Illumina HiSeq platform. On the authors' methods: Synthetic template baselines were used to correct PCR bias computationally, reads within Hamming distance 2 were collapsed, and singletons that could not be merged were discarded. Reads were aligned against IMGT so that V, D and J genes, CDR3 length and insertions or deletions at six rearrangement sites could be assigned. Within each subset, clonotype counts were normalized to sorted cell number, and only after that were true diversity and Gini coefficients computed with the tcR R package. Repertoire sharing was quantified using the overlap coefficient calculated on TCRB nucleotide sequences. As stored in TCRdb, this immuneACCESS dataset retains in-frame rearrangements with V and J assigned. A fraction of the clones does not appear; measured against another copy, unresolved V genes explain less than half of the discrepancy, and the remainder lacks a known reason. Clone size and V and J calls were adopted from that table, with D and trimming inferred from the DNA. The sample profile shows under 200,000 clones; 10% of them were found once. The top ten clones comprise more than 0.45% of the sample.

The TCR comes from a man aged 25-40 years with type 1 diabetes. Sequencing was carried out using central memory CD4+ T cells from blood. The receptor chain draws on TRBV2 and TRBJ2-7, and TRBD1 aligns with 9 junction nucleotides. The base sequence is TGTGCCAGCAGTGGACAGGGGGGCTACGAGCAGTACTTC. This codes for CASSGQGGYEQYF.